Listed here are 24 T cell receptor beta chains from one sample, sequenced in a study of neurological immune-mediated disorders. TCRdb ran MiXCR on the 5' RACE reads and lists one entry per CDR3 protein. Among approximately 84,000 distinct CDR3 sequences listed, 4.3% were seen once. Specified time point: longitudinal time-point 3. The sample comprised PBMCs. The receptors derive from a woman aged 60-70 years with multiple sclerosis.

This clonotype was recorded at least ten times. The CDR3 loop is CASSLDDAGVNTDTQYF. CDR3 DNA sequence: TGTGCCAGCAGCTTAGATGACGCGGGGGTGAACACAGATACGCAGTATTTT. The V and J genes are TRBV7-8 and TRBJ2-3; 7 nucleotides line up with TRBD2. Germline CDR1 reads SGHVS; CDR2 reads FQNEAQ. The CDR3 contains 17 residues. V gave up 1 base and J gave up 2 bases; unmatched junction bases: 9.

This clonotype was picked up many times. This chain joins TRBV7-2 and TRBJ2-1, with 9 nucleotides matching TRBD1. CDR1 is SGHTA, CDR2 FQGNSA, per germline. CDR3 length: 15 amino acids. V was clipped by 4 bases and J by 4 bases; unmatched bases: 5. CDR3 in amino acids: CASSSQGAGYNEQFF. In DNA, the CDR3 is TGTGCCAGCAGCTCACAGGGGGCAGGGTACAATGAGCAGTTCTTC. Drawing the rest from reference TRBV7-2 and TRBJ2-1, the complete variable domain is GAGVSQSPSNKVTEKGKDVELRCDPISGHTALYWYRQSLGQGLEFLIYFQGNSAPDKSGLPSDRFSAERTGGSVSTLTIQRTQQEDSAVYLCASSSQGAGYNEQFFGPGTRLTVL.

This clonotype was seen ten or more times. The chain recombines TRBV5-6 with TRBJ2-5; maybe TRBD1 (6 bases). This CDR3 is built from 14 residues. Looked up from germline, CDR1 is SGHDT and CDR2 is YYEEEE. Trimming pared 4 bases from V and 1 base from J, leaving 11 bases between. The CDR3 DNA is TGTGCCAGCAGCGGTGACAGGTTCCAAGAGACCCAGTACTTC. Residues: CASSGDRFQETQYF.

In this sample, this clonotype turned up many times. The rearrangement joins TRBV7-8 to TRBJ2-1; D perhaps matches TRBD2 (7 bases). V was cut by 5 bases and J by 5 bases, with 16 bases left in between. CDR3 length: 15 amino acids. Germline lookup yields CDR1 SGHVS and CDR2 FQNEAQ. CDR3 coding DNA: TGTGCCAGCAGCCCGCTCGGAGGGGGGGACAATGAGCAGTTCTTC. Translation: CASSPLGGGDNEQFF.

This clonotype occurred many times. The chain recombines TRBV6-5 with TRBJ1-1, with TRBD1 as a possible D gene (6 bases). CDR3 size: 14 residues. Trimming shortened V by 3 bases and J by 4 bases, and 12 bases separated the two germline ends. CDR1 is MNHEY, CDR2 SVGAGI, per germline. The CDR3 sequence is CASSYQGGGTEAFF. Here the CDR3 DNA reads TGTGCCAGCAGTTATCAAGGAGGGGGCACTGAAGCTTTCTTT.

This clonotype occurred many times. The chain joins TRBV5-1 to TRBJ1-4, with unresolved D. Trimming left V 0 bases short and J 3 bases short, with 9 bases between. Germline lookup yields CDR1 SGHRS and CDR2 YFSETQ. This CDR3 is 15 amino acids long. The CDR3 loop is CASSLDGFANEKLFF. The CDR3 DNA follows: TGCGCCAGCAGCTTGGATGGGTTTGCTAATGAAAAACTGTTTTTT. Together with reference TRBV5-1 and TRBJ1-4, the CDR3 gives the full variable domain: KAGVTQTPRYLIKTRGQQVTLSCSPISGHRSVSWYQQTPGQGLQFLFEYFSETQRNKGNFPGRFSGRQFSNSRSEMNVSTLELGDSALYLCASSLDGFANEKLFFGSGTQLSVL.

This clonotype was detected ten times or more. The chain recombines TRBV20-1 with TRBJ2-7, with TRBD1 identical over 11 bases. With 6 bases clipped from V and 3 bases from J, the junction kept 4 bases outside the gene matches. CDR1 and CDR2 (germline): DFQATT, SNEGSKA (reference sequence). The CDR3 loop spans 13 amino acids. For the CDR3, the DNA is TGCAGTGCCGGACAGGGGGCTCACTACGAGCAGTACTTC. This gives the protein CSAGQGAHYEQYF.

This clonotype was counted many times. The chain joins TRBV20-1 to TRBJ1-3; D may be TRBD1 (6 bases). Germline V gives CDR1 DFQATT, CDR2 SNEGSKA (reference sequence). This CDR3 is built from 17 residues. V was pared by 1 base and J by 4 bases, with 20 bases between. CDR3 bases: TGCAGTGCTAGAGGCCCTCGGGACACTCCGATGGGAAACACCATATATTTT. Translating it yields CSARGPRDTPMGNTIYF.

The sample holds many counts of this clonotype. This sequence joins TRBV7-9 and TRBJ1-6, with D unresolved. Germline CDR1 is SEHNR and CDR2 is FQNEAQ (reference sequence). The CDR3 has 17 residues. V lost 5 bases, J lost 0 bases, and 14 bases lay in between. The CDR3 spells CASSEWGIASYNSPLHF. CDR3 sequence (DNA): TGTGCCAGCAGCGAGTGGGGTATAGCCTCCTATAATTCACCCCTCCACTTT.

This clonotype was recorded many times. This chain uses TRBV7-8 with TRBJ1-5; D gene uncertain. The V gene lost 2 bases and the J gene lost 5 bases, with 13 bases spanning the gap. The CDR3 length is 15 residues. The V gene's germline CDR1 is SGHVS and CDR2 FQNEAQ. The CDR3 sequence is CASSLSSGQDQPQHF. Here the CDR3 DNA reads TGTGCCAGCAGCTTAAGTTCAGGCCAGGATCAGCCCCAGCATTTT.

This clonotype was recorded many times. The rearrangement uses TRBV20-1 and TRBJ2-5; 9 positions agree with TRBD1. This CDR3 spans 13 amino acids. Trimming took 5 bases from V and 4 from J; bases not matched to a gene: 5. The germline V gene encodes CDR1 DFQATT and CDR2 SNEGSKA (reference sequence). The CDR3 sequence is CSAGPDRGETQYF. The CDR3 DNA follows: TGCAGTGCTGGTCCGGACAGGGGAGAGACCCAGTACTTC.

This clonotype was observed many times. The J gene is TRBJ2-5, the V gene TRBV2, with TRBD2 identical over 8 bases. CDR1 is SNHLY and CDR2 is FYNNEI in the germline V gene. The CDR3 is 14 amino acids. The CDR3: CAHRRGGPQETQYF. The CDR3 DNA reads as TGTGCGCATCGGCGCGGGGGGCCCCAAGAGACCCAGTACTTC. Complete variable domain (other parts from reference TRBV2 and TRBJ2-5): EPEVTQTPSHQVTQMGQEVILRCVPISNHLYFYWYRQILGQKVEFLVSFYNNEISEKSEIFDDQFSVERPDGSNFTLKIRSTKLEDSAMYFCAHRRGGPQETQYFGPGTRLLVL.

CDR3: CASSLDGRQGEAEAFF. As DNA, the CDR3 is TGTGCCAGCAGCTTGGACGGGCGACAGGGAGAGGCCGAAGCTTTCTTT. The chain recombines TRBV11-3 with TRBJ1-1, with 7 bases fitting TRBD1. The CDR3 sequence is 16 residues long. V lost 3 bases, J lost 8 bases, and 15 bases stayed unmatched. Germline CDR1 is SGHNT and CDR2 is YENEEA.

This clonotype occurred many times. The CDR3: CASSYFRQASYGYTF. The CDR3 DNA sequence: TGTGCCAGCAGCTATTTCCGACAGGCTAGCTATGGCTACACCTTC. The rearrangement uses TRBV11-2 and TRBJ1-2; D may be TRBD1 (6 bases). V lost 4 bases and J lost 4, with 16 bases in between. Per the germline V gene, CDR1 is SGHAT and CDR2 is FQNNGV. The CDR3 totals 15 residues.

This clonotype has at least ten counts. Sequence at one end of the junction differs from germline and may be a read error. V usage is TRBV10-3 and J usage is TRBJ2-7, with D possibly matching TRBD2 (5 bases). Germline V gene data show CDR1 as ENHRY and CDR2 as SYGVKD. The CDR3 runs 11 residues. Here the CDR3 reads CATSGEHEQYF. CDR3 nucleotides: TGTGCCACCAGTGGGGAGCACGAGCAGTACTTC.

This clonotype was counted many times. This chain joins TRBV20-1 and TRBJ2-2; D unresolved. Germline loops: CDR1 DFQATT, CDR2 SNEGSKA (reference sequence). V was cut by 5 bases and J by 2 bases, with 12 bases left in between. The CDR3 totals 14 residues. This CDR3 is CSAQIGTNTGELFF. For the CDR3, the DNA is TGCAGTGCTCAGATAGGTACTAACACCGGGGAGCTGTTTTTT.

This clonotype has ten or more counts. This chain connects TRBV20-1 to TRBJ1-1; D is unclear. The V end lost 1 base, the J end lost 0 bases, and 12 bases lay between the germline ends. The CDR3 is 15 amino acids. CDR1 is DFQATT and CDR2 is SNEGSKA in the germline V gene (reference sequence). Here the CDR3 reads CSARGGTEMNTEAFF. The CDR3 region has the DNA TGCAGTGCTAGAGGTGGCACCGAGATGAACACTGAAGCTTTCTTT.

This clonotype was counted ten times or more. This chain connects TRBV20-1 to TRBJ1-6, with D perhaps TRBD1 (5 bases). The CDR3 totals 14 residues. Germline CDR1 and CDR2: DFQATT and SNEGSKA (reference sequence). V was pared by 3 bases and J by 7 bases, with 13 bases between. The CDR3 DNA is TGCAGTGCTAGTGCCGGGACGCGGAATTCACCCCTCCACTTT. It encodes CSASAGTRNSPLHF.

This clonotype showed up many times. This rearrangement joins TRBV2 to TRBJ2-2, with D perhaps being TRBD1 or TRBD2 (5 bases each). The germline gives CDR1 SNHLY, CDR2 FYNNEI. Trimming pared 6 bases from V and 3 bases from J, leaving 11 bases between. The CDR3 runs to 14 residues. The CDR3 DNA reads TGTGCCAGCAGGGGGGACCTAGACACCGGGGAGCTGTTTTTT. It codes for CASRGDLDTGELFF. The full variable domain, with the rest looked up from reference TRBV2 and TRBJ2-2, is EPEVTQTPSHQVTQMGQEVILRCVPISNHLYFYWYRQILGQKVEFLVSFYNNEISEKSEIFDDQFSVERPDGSNFTLKIRSTKLEDSAMYFCASRGDLDTGELFFGEGSRLTVL.

This clonotype was counted ten times or more. Germline and junction disagree at one end, which may indicate a read error. The gene calls are TRBV15 and TRBJ2-3, with D possibly called TRBD1 or TRBD2 (5 bases each). CDR1 is LNHNV and CDR2 is YYDKDF in the germline V gene (reference sequence). The CDR3 runs to 13 residues. The CDR3 reads CATSRDRPTGRVF. CDR3 coding DNA: TGTGCCACCAGCAGAGATAGACCTACGGGGCGCGTTTTT.

This clonotype occurred many times. The chain uses TRBV21-1 and TRBJ1-2. TRBV21-1 is labeled a pseudogene. This CDR3 has 15 residues. The CDR3 DNA reads TGTGCCAGCAGCAAACCGGGAGGGGCTAACTATGGCTACACCTTC. This translates into CASSKPGGANYGYTF.

Ten or more counts support this clonotype. The chain employs TRBV9 and TRBJ2-1; 8 nucleotides align to TRBD2. The CDR3 contains 15 residues. V lost 0 bases, J lost 15 bases, and 14 bases stayed unmatched. Germline V CDR1 and CDR2: SGDLS, YYNGEE. CDR3 sequence reads: CASSVEASGLRGGFF. DNA for the CDR3: TGTGCCAGCAGCGTAGAGGCTAGCGGGCTACGTGGGGGGTTCTTC. Full variable domain (missing parts from reference TRBV9 and TRBJ2-1): DSGVTQTPKHLITATGQRVTLRCSPRSGDLSVYWYQQSLDQGLQFLIQYYNGEERAKGNILERFSAQQFPDLHSELNLSSLELGDSALYFCASSVEASGLRGGFFGPGTRLTVL.

In its sample, this clonotype was seen many times. V is TRBV14 and J is TRBJ2-3; D uncertain. V lost 1 base, J lost 6 bases, and 14 bases lay in between. In germline, CDR1 is SGHDN, CDR2 FVKESK. CDR3 length: 15 residues. CDR3 nucleotide sequence: TGTGCCAGCAGCCAAGGTCTGCTCTCAACGGATACGCAGTATTTT. Amino acid sequence: CASSQGLLSTDTQYF. Combining the CDR3 with reference TRBV14 and TRBJ2-3 gives the whole variable domain EAGVTQFPSHSVIEKGQTVTLRCDPISGHDNLYWYRRVMGKEIKFLLHFVKESKQDESGMPNNRFLAERTGGTYSTLKVQPAELEDSGVYFCASSQGLLSTDTQYFGPGTRLTVL.

There are many counts of this clonotype. The chain carries TRBV12-3 or TRBV12-4 and TRBJ2-2; D is possibly TRBD2 (7 bases). V lost 3 bases and J lost 6, with 17 bases in between. The CDR3 spans 16 residues. The CDR3 DNA follows: TGTGCCAGCAGTTTTCGGGCAGGGGCGGGAGCCGGGGAGCTGTTTTTT. Its protein is CASSFRAGAGAGELFF.